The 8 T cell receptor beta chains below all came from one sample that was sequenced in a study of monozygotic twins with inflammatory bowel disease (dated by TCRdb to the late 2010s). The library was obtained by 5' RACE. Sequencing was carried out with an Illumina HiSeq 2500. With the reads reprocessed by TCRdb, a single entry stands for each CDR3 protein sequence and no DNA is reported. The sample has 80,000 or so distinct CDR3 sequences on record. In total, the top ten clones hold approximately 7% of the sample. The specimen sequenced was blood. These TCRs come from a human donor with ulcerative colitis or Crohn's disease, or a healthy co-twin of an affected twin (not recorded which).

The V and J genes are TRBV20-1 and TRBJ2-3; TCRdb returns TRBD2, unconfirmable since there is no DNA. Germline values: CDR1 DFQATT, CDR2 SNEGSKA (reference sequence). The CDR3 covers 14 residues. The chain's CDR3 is CSARGTSGADTQYF.

The CDR3 here is CASSFWNQPQHF. The chain has TRBV12-3 or TRBV12-4 and TRBJ1-5. This CDR3 has 12 residues.

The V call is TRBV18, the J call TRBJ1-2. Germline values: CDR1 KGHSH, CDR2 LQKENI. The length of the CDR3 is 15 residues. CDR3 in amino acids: CASSPQWTADGGYTF.

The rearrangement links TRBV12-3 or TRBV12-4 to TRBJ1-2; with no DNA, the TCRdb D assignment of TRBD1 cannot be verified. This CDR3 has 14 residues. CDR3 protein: CASSFGQSNYGYTF.

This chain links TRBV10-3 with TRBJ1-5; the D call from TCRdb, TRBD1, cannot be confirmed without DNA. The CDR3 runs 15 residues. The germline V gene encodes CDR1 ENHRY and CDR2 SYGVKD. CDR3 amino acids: CAISPGTGVGQPQHF.

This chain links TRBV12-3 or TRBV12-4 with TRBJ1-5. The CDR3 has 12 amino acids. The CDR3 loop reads CASSRFNQPQHF.

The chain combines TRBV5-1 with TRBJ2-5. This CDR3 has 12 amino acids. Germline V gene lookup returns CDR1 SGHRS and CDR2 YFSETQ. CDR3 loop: CASSLNEETQYF.

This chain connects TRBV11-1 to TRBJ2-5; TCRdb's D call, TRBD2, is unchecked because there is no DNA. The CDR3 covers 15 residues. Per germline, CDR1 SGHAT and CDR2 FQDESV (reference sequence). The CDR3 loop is CASSNILAGEETQYF.